What follows describes a single TCR beta chain. Next came a second PCR, run for about 7 to 12 cycles, which used a sample-barcoded 5' primer along with a J-beta primer mix. TCRdb redid the calling of the 5' RACE reads with MiXCR, one entry per CDR3 protein. The table lists roughly 1,000,000 distinct CDR3 sequences, under 30% of them singletons. The ends were cut back, 6 bases at V and 6 bases at J, with 21 bases in the middle. The CDR3 loop spans 15 amino acids. Per the germline V gene, CDR1 is DFQATT and CDR2 is SNEGSKA (reference sequence). This specimen belongs to a study of blood T cells in healthy people across ages. The sample also formed part of further work on T cells of mothers and their children.

Sequenced sample: blood. The chain has TRBV20-1 and TRBJ1-5; tentatively, D is TRBD1 (5 bases). This clonotype originated in a girl aged 2 to 10 in good health. The CDR3 sequence is CSATIPYRLAQPQHF. The CDR3 coding sequence is TGCAGTGCAACGATCCCTTACAGGTTGGCTCAGCCCCAGCATTTT.